A single sample is the source of the 4 T cell receptor beta chains below, sequenced in a study of beta chain features in type 1 diabetes. Reverse transcription of all isolated RNA meant that expressed TCRB transcripts were sequenced. Measured with immunoSEQ multiplex PCR; TCRdb has only the in-frame clones, and not every one. The table shows 150,000 to 180,000 clones, with around 8.5% occurring only once. The sequencing input was central memory CD4+ T cells from blood. These TCRs come from a man between 18 and 35 years old in good health.

The chain uses TRBV19 and TRBJ2-7; 8 bases agree with TRBD2. The ends lost 4 bases at V and 0 bases at J; junction bases unmatched: 2. CDR1 and CDR2 from the germline V gene are LNHDA and SQIVND (reference sequence). CDR3 length equals 14 residues. CDR3 residues: CASSNRGGSYEQYF. The CDR3 bases are TGTGCCAGTAGTAACCGGGGGGGCTCCTACGAGCAGTACTTC.

This chain joins TRBV5-6 and TRBJ2-3; TRBD1 might be the D (7 bases). The CDR3 runs to 16 residues. Germline V gene lookup returns CDR1 SGHDT and CDR2 YYEEEE. The V end lost 1 base, the J end lost 6 bases, and 18 bases lay between the germline ends. The CDR3 DNA sequence: TGTGCCAGCAGCTTGAGGGCAGGGGGGAGCGGGGATACGCAGTATTTT. Translation: CASSLRAGGSGDTQYF. Full variable domain (remainder filled in from reference TRBV5-6 and TRBJ2-3): DAGVTQSPTHLIKTRGQQVTLRCSPKSGHDTVSWYQQALGQGPQFIFQYYEEEERQRGNFPDRFSGHQFPNYSSELNVNALLLGDSALYLCASSLRAGGSGDTQYFGPGTRLTVL.

This clone occurred a few times. V usage is TRBV19 and J usage is TRBJ1-1; 7 nucleotides align to TRBD1. The CDR3 runs to 15 residues. The ends lost 9 bases at V and 0 bases at J; junction bases unmatched: 10. CDR1 is LNHDA, CDR2 SQIVND, per germline (reference sequence). The CDR3: CASKEQGLMNTEAFF. CDR3 sequence (DNA): TGTGCCAGCAAAGAACAGGGGCTTATGAACACTGAAGCTTTCTTT.

J is TRBJ2-6 and V is TRBV7-3, with 9 bases lining up with TRBD1. The CDR3 is 18 residues long. In germline, CDR1 is SGHTA, CDR2 FQGTGA. The ends lost 4 bases at V and 1 base at J; junction bases unmatched: 8. CDR3 amino acids: CASSSAGTGFSGANVLTF. The CDR3 DNA reads as TGTGCCAGCAGCTCGGCCGGGACAGGGTTTTCTGGGGCCAACGTCCTGACTTTC. The full variable domain, in which reference TRBV7-3 and TRBJ2-6 provide the parts outside the CDR3, is GAGVSQTPSNKVTEKGKYVELRCDPISGHTALYWYRQSLGQGPEFLIYFQGTGAADDSGLPNDRFFAVRPEGSVSTLKIQRTERGDSAVYLCASSSAGTGFSGANVLTFGAGSRLTVL.